A selection of T cell receptor beta chains follows, all from one sample in a study of shared clonotypes between healthy human individuals. Only in-frame clones appear in the TCRdb table, and some are missing; sequencing was by immunoSEQ multiplex PCR. Here the sample spans 2,100,000 or so clones, roughly 95% being singletons. Sequenced input: naive CD4+ T cells sorted from blood. Receptor source: a man aged 18 to 35 in good health. Both conserved end residues are part of each CDR3. D genes are given only for firm matches. Part of the rows lack a size; the others show once, few, many or a class for expanded clones.

>-|TRBD2|TRBV30|TRBJ2-2
TGTGCCTGGAGGGGAGGGACCGGGGAGCTGTTTTTT
CAWRGGTGELFF
>once|TRBD2|TRBV4-1|TRBJ2-7
TGCGCCAGCAGCCAGGGGACTAGCGGGGGATTTTCCTACGAGCAGTACTTC
CASSQGTSGGFSYEQYF
>-|-|TRBV7-8|TRBJ2-7
TGTGCCAGCAGCTTCCCCGCGGCCTACGAGCAGTACTTC
CASSFPAAYEQYF
>-|-|TRBV30|TRBJ1-6
TGTGCCTGGAGGAACCGAGGGGGAAATTCACCCCTCCACTTT
CAWRNRGGNSPLHF
>-|-|TRBV6-5|TRBJ2-1
TGTGCCAGCAGTTACGGGGCCGGGGGAGCCCACAATGAGCAGTTCTTC
CASSYGAGGAHNEQFF
>-|TRBD1|TRBV5-4|TRBJ2-1
TGTGCCAGCAGCCCAAAGCCAGGGACAGGATCGTACAATGAGCAGTTCTTC
CASSPKPGTGSYNEQFF
>-|-|TRBV5-1|TRBJ2-5
TGCGCCAGCAGCCTTACAGGGTCTGAAAAAGAGACCCAGTACTTC
CASSLTGSEKETQYF
>-|-|TRBV18|TRBJ1-3
TGTGCCAGCTCACCACCTCGTAGGACCTCTGGAAACACCATATATTTT
CASSPPRRTSGNTIYF
>-|-|TRBV11-2|TRBJ1-5
TGTGCCAGCAGCATTACAGATAGCAATCAGCCCCAGCATTTT
CASSITDSNQPQHF
>-|-|TRBV11-2|TRBJ1-6
TGTGCCAGCAGCTCCGGGACGTTGGGAAGTTCACCCCTCCACTTT
CASSSGTLGSSPLHF
>-|TRBD1|TRBV19|TRBJ1-3
TGTGCCAACACTACAGGGGGCGCCGCTGGAAACACCATATATTTT
CANTTGGAAGNTIYF
>-|-|TRBV28|TRBJ1-2
TGTGCCAGCAGTTTAATTGAAAGTCTCACCTTC
CASSLIESLTF
>-|-|TRBV5-4|TRBJ2-6
TGTGCCAGCAGCTTGGGGTCAGGGTTAGGCTCTGGGGCCAACGTCCTGACTTTC
CASSLGSGLGSGANVLTF
>few|TRBD1|TRBV20-1|TRBJ2-7
TGCAGTCCGGGACAGGGGACCGAGCAGTACTTC
CSPGQGTEQYF
>-|TRBD1|TRBV10-2|TRBJ2-5
TGCGCCAGCAGCCCCGGGACAGGGGTCCGGGAGACCCAGTACTTC
CASSPGTGVRETQYF
>-|TRBD1|TRBV5-6|TRBJ2-1
TGTGCCAGCAACCCTTTGGTGGACAGGGGATTTAGTGAGCAGTTCTTC
CASNPLVDRGFSEQFF
>-|TRBD1|TRBV5-1|TRBJ1-2
TGCGCCAGCTTCCAGACAGGGGGTTATGGCTACACCTTC
CASFQTGGYGYTF
>once|TRBD2|TRBV5-1|TRBJ2-3
TGCGCCAGCAGCTTCGTGATAGCGGGAGAAAGGGCAGATACGCAGTATTTT
CASSFVIAGERADTQYF
>-|TRBD2|TRBV2|TRBJ2-5
TGTGCCAGCAGTCTTCTAGCGGACCGCCAAGAGACCCAGTACTTC
CASSLLADRQETQYF
>-|-|TRBV2|TRBJ1-1
TGTGCCAGCAGTGAAGGGCGCTTCGAAGCTTTCTTT
CASSEGRFEAFF
>-|-|TRBV5-1|TRBJ2-7
TGCGCCAGCAGCTTGGAGGGCAGGGAAGGAGCCGAGCAGTACTTC
CASSLEGREGAEQYF
>-|TRBD1|TRBV7-2|TRBJ2-2
TGTGCCAGCAGCCCTAGACAGGGGGGCACCGGGGAGCTGTTTTTT
CASSPRQGGTGELFF
>once|-|TRBV6-5|TRBJ1-5
TGTGCCAGCAGTTACAACGGACAGCATCAGCCCCAGCATTTT
CASSYNGQHQPQHF
>-|TRBD2|TRBV2|TRBJ2-1
TGTGCCAGCAGTGCCCGACTTAGCGGGAGGGCCAGGGGCAATGAGCAGTTCTTC
CASSARLSGRARGNEQFF
>-|TRBD2|TRBV5-1|TRBJ2-1
TGCGCCAGCAGCTTCCTTCAGGCTAGCGGGATCATGAATGAGCAGTTCTTC
CASSFLQASGIMNEQFF
>-|-|TRBV11-2|TRBJ2-1
TGTGCCAGCAGCTTAGGGTCAGTTGGTGAGCAGTTCTTC
CASSLGSVGEQFF
>-|-|TRBV6-5|TRBJ2-4
TGTGCCAGCAGCCCCGGGCGGTTTACCAAAAACATTCAGTACTTC
CASSPGRFTKNIQYF
>-|TRBD1|TRBV5-6|TRBJ2-3
TGTGCCAGCAGGTGGATCCAGGGGGCGCCTACAGATACGCAGTATTTT
CASRWIQGAPTDTQYF
>-|-|TRBV2|TRBJ2-2
TGTGCCAGCAGTGGCGCGAACACCGGGGAGCTGTTTTTT
CASSGANTGELFF
>-|-|TRBV7-2|TRBJ1-6
TGTGCCAGCAGCTTACTAAAACAACCACATAATTCACCCCTCCACTTT
CASSLLKQPHNSPLHF
>-|TRBD1|TRBV18|TRBJ1-2
TGTGCCAGCTCAAAACAGGGGCCGGACCACTATGGCTACACCTTC
CASSKQGPDHYGYTF
>-|-|TRBV5-1|TRBJ2-7
TGCGCCAGCAGCTTGGACCCAGTTAGCTACGAGCAGTACTTC
CASSLDPVSYEQYF
>-|TRBD2|TRBV18|TRBJ2-7
TGTGCCAGCTCACCGTACTACCTAGCGGGAGACGTCTCCGAGCAGTACTTC
CASSPYYLAGDVSEQYF
>-|-|TRBV29-1|TRBJ1-2
TGCAGCGTCTCCCAGGGGATAAACTATGGCTACACCTTC
CSVSQGINYGYTF
>-|-|TRBV28|TRBJ1-6
TGTGCCAGCTCCGAGATTCGACAGTCCTCCTATAATTCACCCCTCCACTTT
CASSEIRQSSYNSPLHF
>-|-|TRBV29-1|TRBJ2-7
TGCAGCGTCCAATTGCGTGCCTCCCCCTACGAGCAGTACTTC
CSVQLRASPYEQYF
>-|TRBD2|TRBV6-1|TRBJ2-1
TGTGCCAGCAGTGAACCGGCTAGCGGGGGAACCAATGAGCAGTTCTTC
CASSEPASGGTNEQFF
>-|-|TRBV5-1|TRBJ2-7
TGCGCCAGCAGCTTGGGGGCGGCCACCAGCACCTACGAGCAGTACTTC
CASSLGAATSTYEQYF
>-|TRBD2|TRBV29-1|TRBJ2-7
TGCAGCTGCTGGCGGGAGTCGGGCGAGCAGTACTTC
CSCWRESGEQYF
>-|-|TRBV20-1|TRBJ1-1
TGCAGTGCTAGAGATTCCGACAGAACTTTCTTT
CSARDSDRTFF
>-|-|TRBV5-1|TRBJ1-2
TGCGCCAGCAGCTCCGACAGGTATAGAAAAGCATCTAACTATGGCTACACCTTC
CASSSDRYRKASNYGYTF
>once|TRBD2|TRBV9|TRBJ2-2
TGTGCCAGCAGCGTAACCGGGACTAGCGGGAGGGCAAGCGGGGAGCTGTTTTTT
CASSVTGTSGRASGELFF
>once|-|TRBV5-4|TRBJ2-5
TGTGCCAGCAGCTTGGGTGCAGGGACAGAGACCCAGTACTTC
CASSLGAGTETQYF
>once|-|TRBV20-1|TRBJ1-2
TGCAGTGCCCTCGATCAGGGCTACACCTTC
CSALDQGYTF
>-|-|TRBV7-8|TRBJ1-2
TGTGCCAGCAGCCCCAAGGACAGTAACTATGGCTACACCTTC
CASSPKDSNYGYTF
>-|-|TRBV5-6|TRBJ2-7
TGTGCCAGCAGCTTGTCTGGGGAGCAGTACTTC
CASSLSGEQYF
>-|-|TRBV7-9|TRBJ2-3
TGTGCCAGCAGCCCGCCAGGGGGGGATACGCAGTATTTT
CASSPPGGDTQYF
>once|TRBD1|TRBV5-1|TRBJ1-2
TGCGCCAGCAGCTTGGGACAGGGGGTTACGGATGGCTACACCTTC
CASSLGQGVTDGYTF
>-|-|TRBV6-5|TRBJ2-1
TGTGCCAGCAGGCAACGGGCATCTAGGCTCAATGAGCAGTTCTTC
CASRQRASRLNEQFF
>once|-|TRBV10-3|TRBJ2-2
TGTGCCATCAGTGGTGCCGGGGAGCTGTTTTTT
CAISGAGELFF
>-|-|TRBV5-4|TRBJ2-7
TGTGCCAGCAGCTCCCCGACAGTGCCATACGAGCAGTACTTC
CASSSPTVPYEQYF
>-|-|TRBV5-1|TRBJ2-5
TGCGCCAGCAGCATAGGACGGTACCAAGAGACCCAGTACTTC
CASSIGRYQETQYF
>-|-|TRBV5-4|TRBJ2-7
TGTGCCAGCAGTCGGGACCGTTACGAGCAGTACTTC
CASSRDRYEQYF